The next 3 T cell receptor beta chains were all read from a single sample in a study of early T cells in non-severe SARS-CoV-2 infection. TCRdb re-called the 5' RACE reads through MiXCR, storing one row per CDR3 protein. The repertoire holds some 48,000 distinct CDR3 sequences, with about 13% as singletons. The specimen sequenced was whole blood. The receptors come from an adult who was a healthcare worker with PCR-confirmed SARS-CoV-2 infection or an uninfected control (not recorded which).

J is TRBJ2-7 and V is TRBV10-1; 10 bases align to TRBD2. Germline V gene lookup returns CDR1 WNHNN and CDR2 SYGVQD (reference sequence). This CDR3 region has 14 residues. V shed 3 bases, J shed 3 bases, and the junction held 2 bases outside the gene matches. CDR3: CASSERLAGYEQYF. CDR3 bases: TGCGCCAGCAGTGAAAGACTAGCGGGCTACGAGCAGTACTTC.

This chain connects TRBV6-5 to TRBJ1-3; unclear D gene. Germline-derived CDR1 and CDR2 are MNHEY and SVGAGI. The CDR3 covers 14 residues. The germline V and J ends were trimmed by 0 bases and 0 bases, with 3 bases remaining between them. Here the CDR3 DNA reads TGTGCCAGCAGTTACTCTTTCTCTGGAAACACCATATATTTT. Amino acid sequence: CASSYSFSGNTIYF.

Here the CDR3 reads CASSRSSRADTQYF. In DNA, the CDR3 is TGTGCCAGCAGCCGATCTAGTAGGGCAGATACGCAGTATTTT. The rearrangement uses TRBV16 and TRBJ2-3; unclear D gene. Germline V gene sequence: CDR1 KGHSY, CDR2 FQNENV. This CDR3 contains 14 residues. The germline V and J ends were trimmed by 4 bases and 4 bases, with 12 bases remaining between them.